The 23 T cell receptor beta chains in this list originate from one sample, sequenced in a study of blood T cell repertoires in COVID-19 (dated by TCRdb to the early 2020s). Libraries were constructed by the immunoSEQ multiplex PCR assay. In its TCRdb copy, this immuneACCESS table keeps in-frame sequences only and misses some clones. Where compared with another copy, unresolved V genes explain less than half of these, and the others have no known cause. Within this sample are around 180,000 clones, with less than 90% of them counted one time only. Roughly 25% of the sample is taken by the ten largest. The sample taken for sequencing was peripheral blood. Receptor source: a man in his 60s with acute or convalescent COVID-19.

Notes on this clone: This sample includes further DNA sequences coding for the same CDR3. The genes are TRBV24-1 and TRBJ1-2; D remains ambiguous. The CDR3 runs 14 residues. The germline V gene encodes CDR1 KGHDR and CDR2 SFDVKD. Trimming cost V 0 bases and J 1 base, with 5 bases left between them. CDR3 residues: CATSDLRVNYGYTF. The CDR3 DNA reads TGTGCCACCAGTGATTTGCGGGTTAACTATGGCTACACCTTC.

In its sample, this clone was seen once. This sequence joins TRBV30 and TRBJ1-3, with TRBD1 as a possible D gene (6 bases). The CDR3 covers 14 residues. Trimming took 3 bases from V and 5 from J, leaving 14 bases between them. Per germline, CDR1 GTSNPN and CDR2 SVGIG (reference sequence). This CDR3 reads CAWRVGQIRNTIYF. CDR3 bases: TGTGCCTGGAGGGTAGGACAGATAAGAAACACCATATATTTT.

This chain connects TRBV5-5 to TRBJ2-3, with a tentative D call TRBD2 (5 bases). There are 16 residues in the CDR3. Trimming removed 6 bases from V and 0 bases from J, with 17 bases in between. Germline CDR1 is SGHKS and CDR2 is YYEKEE (reference sequence). Here the CDR3 DNA reads TGTGCCAGCACCCGGTCATTTAGGACTAGCACAGATACGCAGTATTTT. Protein sequence: CASTRSFRTSTDTQYF.

The chain links TRBV29-1 to TRBJ2-7, with TRBD1 identical over 8 bases. The V and J ends lost 0 bases and 3 bases, in that order; junction bases with no gene match: 4. The length of the CDR3 is 14 residues. Germline V gene sequence: CDR1 SQVTM, CDR2 ANQGSEA. CDR3 sequence: CSVEDHRGSYEQYF. The DNA for the CDR3 is TGCAGCGTTGAAGATCACAGGGGGAGCTACGAGCAGTACTTC.

This clone was seen once. The chain's CDR3 is CATKAGGADNEQFF. The CDR3 DNA reads as TGTGCCACAAAAGCGGGGGGGGCGGATAATGAGCAGTTCTTC. The gene calls are TRBV27 and TRBJ2-1, with 10 bases lining up with TRBD2. Germline V lookup: CDR1 MNHEY, CDR2 SMNVEV (reference sequence). The trim removed 10 bases at V and 7 bases at J, leaving 10 bases unmatched. The CDR3 has 14 amino acids.

DNA of the CDR3: TGTGCCACCAGTGATTTTTGGGGGGACAGTTTCTACGAGCAGTACGTC. This gives the protein CATSDFWGDSFYEQYV. The rearrangement uses TRBV24-1 and TRBJ2-7; D perhaps matches TRBD1 (7 bases). CDR3 size: 16 residues. The V and J ends lost 1 base and 3 bases respectively, with 15 bases between them. Germline CDR1 and CDR2: KGHDR and SFDVKD.

The rearrangement uses TRBV6-2 or TRBV6-3 and TRBJ1-2, with 7 bases identical to TRBD1. Germline V gene lookup returns CDR1 MNHEY and CDR2 SVGEGT. This CDR3 has 13 amino acids. V lost 4 bases and J lost 13; bases outside the gene matches: 12. CDR3 in amino acids: CASSFGTAWECTF. The DNA for the CDR3 is TGTGCCAGCAGTTTCGGGACAGCGTGGGAGTGCACCTTC.

The gene calls are TRBV4-2 and TRBJ1-5, with D maybe TRBD1 (6 bases). V was shortened by 2 bases and J by 0 bases, with 14 bases between the two germline ends. The germline gives CDR1 LGHNA, CDR2 YNFKEQ. The CDR3 contains 17 residues. The CDR3 region is CASSQKSNRDSNQPQHF. The CDR3 DNA reads TGTGCCAGCAGCCAAAAGAGCAACAGGGATAGCAATCAGCCCCAGCATTTT.

J is TRBJ1-1 and V is TRBV18, with D possibly being TRBD1 (5 bases). Germline-derived CDR1 and CDR2 are KGHSH and LQKENI. The CDR3 has 14 residues. Trimming shortened V by 4 bases and J by 5 bases, and 14 bases separated the two germline ends. CDR3 nucleotide sequence: TGTGCCAGCTCACATTCATTAGGGGATACTGAAGCTTTCTTT. Its protein product is CASSHSLGDTEAFF.

J is TRBJ1-2 and V is TRBV19; D perhaps matches TRBD1 (5 bases). V was pared by 1 base and J by 8 bases, with 14 bases between. The CDR3 runs to 14 residues. CDR1 and CDR2 (germline): LNHDA, SQIVND (reference sequence). The CDR3 DNA follows: TGTGCCAGTAGTATAGTAATAGACAGTCCCGGCTACACCTTC. It yields the protein CASSIVIDSPGYTF.

A remark on this clone: The sample holds other DNA sequences that translate to the same CDR3. The CDR3 here is CASSYSGLAGGDTQYF. The CDR3 region has the DNA TGTGCCAGCAGTTACTCGGGACTAGCGGGAGGTGATACGCAGTATTTT. This rearrangement joins TRBV6-5 to TRBJ2-3; 15 positions match TRBD2. The germline CDR1 and CDR2 sequences are MNHEY and SVGAGI. J was trimmed by 6 bases and V by 0 bases; bases with no gene match: 1. The CDR3 consists of 16 residues.

This chain uses TRBV30 with TRBJ2-3; 10 bases line up with TRBD1. Germline V gene lookup returns CDR1 GTSNPN and CDR2 SVGIG (reference sequence). After removal of 0 bases from V and 10 bases from J, the junction contained 7 bases not matched to a gene. This CDR3 spans 14 amino acids. CDR3 protein: CAWSVGGQGFAQYF. The CDR3 DNA follows: TGTGCCTGGAGTGTAGGGGGACAGGGGTTCGCGCAGTATTTT.

The rearrangement joins TRBV19 to TRBJ2-1; 10 bases fit TRBD2. From germline, CDR1 is LNHDA and CDR2 SQIVND (reference sequence). There are 19 residues in the CDR3. V dropped 4 bases and J dropped 6; count of bases not matched to a gene: 18. The CDR3, as DNA: TGTGCCAGTAGTAGACTCCTTGTTAGCGCAAGCGGGGGGGGCAATGAGCAGTTCTTC. This codes for CASSRLLVSASGGGNEQFF.

The chain joins TRBV4-2 to TRBJ1-1; D unclear. The CDR3 covers 15 residues. Germline loops: CDR1 LGHNA, CDR2 YNFKEQ. With 4 bases removed from V and 4 bases from J, the gap between germline ends came to 16 bases. The CDR3 coding sequence is TGTGCCAGCAGCCCTCCAGGTGGACTAGGCACTGAAGCTTTCTTT. Its translation is CASSPPGGLGTEAFF.

The chain links TRBV6-5 to TRBJ2-7, with D perhaps matching TRBD2 (5 bases). Germline V gene data show CDR1 as MNHEY and CDR2 as SVGAGI. With 4 bases removed from V and 1 base from J, the gap between germline ends came to 14 bases. The CDR3 consists of 15 residues. For the CDR3, the DNA is TGTGCCAGCAGTTCGACGGGAAGCTCGTCCTACGAGCAGTACGTC. This gives the protein CASSSTGSSSYEQYV.

J is TRBJ1-2 and V is TRBV24-1, with 7 bases lining up with TRBD1. The CDR3 is 15 residues long. Per the germline V gene, CDR1 is KGHDR and CDR2 is SFDVKD. V lost 2 bases and J lost 5; bases outside the gene matches: 7. CDR3 residues: CATSDSKTGVYGYTF. The CDR3 DNA is TGTGCCACCAGTGATTCGAAAACAGGGGTGTATGGCTACACCTTC.

The chain links TRBV30 to TRBJ2-7, with 7 bases that match TRBD2. V trimming: 2 bases; J trimming: 0 bases; junction bases outside the gene matches: 4. CDR3 length: 14 amino acids. Germline-derived CDR1 and CDR2 are GTSNPN and SVGIG (reference sequence). In DNA form, the CDR3 reads TGTGCCTGGAGTACGGGGGGAATCTCCTACGAGCAGTACTTC. Its translation is CAWSTGGISYEQYF. Using reference TRBV30 and TRBJ2-7 for the parts outside the CDR3, the full variable domain is SQTIHQWPATLVQPVGSPLSLECTVEGTSNPNLYWYRQAAGRGLQLLFYSVGIGQISSEVPQNLSASRPQDRQFILSSKKLLLSDSGFYLCAWSTGGISYEQYFGPGTRLTVT.

The table lists this clone with a few counts. V and J are TRBV19 and TRBJ2-2; 11 nucleotides match TRBD2. The germline CDR1 and CDR2 sequences are LNHDA and SQIVND (reference sequence). The CDR3 sequence is 16 residues long. With 7 bases clipped from V and 1 base from J, the junction kept 5 bases outside the gene matches. The CDR3 region is CASKLAGDMNTGELFF. The CDR3 DNA reads TGTGCCAGTAAACTAGCGGGAGATATGAACACCGGGGAGCTGTTTTTT.

The V gene is TRBV29-1, the J gene TRBJ1-1; D is ambiguous. Germline CDR1 SQVTM, CDR2 ANQGSEA. V shed 7 bases and J shed 4 bases, with 22 bases lying between them. The CDR3 extends over 15 amino acids. CDR3 amino acids: CSAGKGWGGGTEAFF. Written as DNA, the CDR3 is TGCAGCGCCGGCAAAGGTTGGGGAGGAGGCACTGAAGCTTTCTTT.

There are a few counts of this clone. The V and J genes are TRBV11-2 and TRBJ2-2; no clear D gene. Germline V gives CDR1 SGHAT, CDR2 FQNNGV. The CDR3 consists of 14 residues. Trimming shortened V by 1 base and J by 4 bases, and 7 bases separated the two germline ends. CDR3 amino acids: CASSLVQVTGELFF. The CDR3, as DNA: TGTGCCAGCAGCTTAGTCCAGGTCACCGGGGAGCTGTTTTTT.

The chain recombines TRBV12-5 with TRBJ1-2; TRBD1 matches 9 bases. Germline CDR1 is LGHNT and CDR2 is FRNRAP. V lost 7 bases, J lost 7 bases, and 10 bases stayed unmatched. The CDR3 is made up of 14 amino acids. The CDR3 DNA reads TGTGCTAGTGCTCCCGGGACAGGGATTTCTGGCTACACCTTC. Its translation is CASAPGTGISGYTF. Looking up the rest from reference TRBV12-5 and TRBJ1-2 gives the full variable domain: DARVTQTPRHKVTEMGQEVTMRCQPILGHNTVFWYRQTMMQGLELLAYFRNRAPLDDSGMPKDRFSAEMPDATLATLKIQPSEPRDSAVYFCASAPGTGISGYTFGSGTRLTVV.

The chain joins TRBV9 to TRBJ1-4, with a tentative D call TRBD1 (5 bases). The CDR3 runs to 15 residues. Germline V gene data show CDR1 as SGDLS and CDR2 as YYNGEE. V dropped 4 bases and J dropped 6 bases, with 16 bases sitting between them. The CDR3 DNA is TGTGCCAGCAGCAATAGCGGCAGGGTAGATGAAAAACTGTTTTTT. Amino acid sequence: CASSNSGRVDEKLFF.

V usage is TRBV4-1 and J usage is TRBJ1-5; 7 nucleotides agree with TRBD1. Germline CDR1 reads MGHRA; CDR2 reads YSYEKL. V was pared by 3 bases and J by 2 bases, with 1 base of the junction left unmatched. This CDR3 has 14 residues. As DNA, the CDR3 is TGCGCCAGCAGCCACACAGGGGGCAATCAGCCCCAGCATTTT. The encoded protein is CASSHTGGNQPQHF.